The clone carrying this T cell receptor (beta chain) occurred many times. The source of the sample is a study of kidney transplant recipient with SARS-CoV-2 infection. Via MiXCR, TCRdb re-called the reads, giving one row per CDR3 protein. The data hold 200,000 to 250,000 distinct CDR3 sequences, with more than 25% observed a single time. Germline V gives CDR1 SSHAT, CDR2 FNYEAQ (reference sequence). This CDR3 region has 17 residues. V gave up 5 bases and J gave up 4 bases, with 23 bases separating them. J is TRBJ1-2 and V is TRBV7-7; the D is unclear. The specimen was a blood sample, collected at baseline and on day 111 from a kidney transplant recipient. The receptor was derived from a male patient between 25 and 39 years old who had COVID-19 and was a kidney transplant recipient. These T cells may partly come from the graft donor. In DNA, the CDR3 is TGTGCCAGCAGCCCGGGTTATAAGTGCCGAAAGACCTATGGCTACACCTTC. The encoded protein is CASSPGYKCRKTYGYTF.